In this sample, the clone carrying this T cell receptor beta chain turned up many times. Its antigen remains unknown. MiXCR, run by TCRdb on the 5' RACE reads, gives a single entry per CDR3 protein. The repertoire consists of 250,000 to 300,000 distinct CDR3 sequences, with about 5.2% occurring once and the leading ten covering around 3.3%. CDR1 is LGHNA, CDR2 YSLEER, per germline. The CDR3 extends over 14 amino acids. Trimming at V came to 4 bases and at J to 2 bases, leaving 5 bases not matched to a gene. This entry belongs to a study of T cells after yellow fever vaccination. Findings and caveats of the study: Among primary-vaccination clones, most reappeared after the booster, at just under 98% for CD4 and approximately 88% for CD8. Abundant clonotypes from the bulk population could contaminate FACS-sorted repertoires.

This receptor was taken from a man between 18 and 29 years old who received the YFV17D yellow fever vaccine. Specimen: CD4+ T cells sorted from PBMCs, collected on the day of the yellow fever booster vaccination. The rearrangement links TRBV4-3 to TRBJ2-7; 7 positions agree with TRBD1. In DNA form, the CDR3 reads TGCGCCAGCAGCCGCGGACAGGCTGCCTACGAGCAGTACTTC. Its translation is CASSRGQAAYEQYF.